The next 26 T cell receptor beta chains were all read from a single sample in a study of T cell responses to AZD1222 COVID-19 vaccine (dated by TCRdb to the early 2020s). Preparation of the library involved the immunoSEQ multiplex PCR assay. As stored in TCRdb, this immuneACCESS dataset retains in-frame rearrangements with V and J assigned. A fraction of the clones does not appear; measured against another copy, unresolved V genes explain less than half of the discrepancy, and the remainder lacks a known reason. The sample contains 150,000 to 200,000 clones, about nine tenths of them found a single time. Under 4% of the sample lies in the top ten. Sample time point, as interpreted from the label and publication: about 28 days (+/-7) after the second vaccine dose. The sample consisted of peripheral blood, taken 28 days after the second AZD1222 dose. The receptor set was obtained from an adult who received the AZD1222 COVID-19 vaccine.

The rearrangement uses TRBV27 and TRBJ1-3, with 8 bases fitting TRBD1. V was clipped by 5 bases and J by 2 bases; unmatched bases: 11. Germline V gene sequence: CDR1 MNHEY, CDR2 SMNVEV (reference sequence). The CDR3 has 17 amino acids. The CDR3 nucleotides read TGTGCCAGCAGTCCAGTAGACAGGGGCAGAACTGGAAACACCATATATTTT. It encodes CASSPVDRGRTGNTIYF.

This clone was seen a handful of times. The rearrangement joins TRBV27 to TRBJ2-1, with 9 nucleotides matching TRBD2. The trim removed 3 bases at V and 9 bases at J, leaving 6 bases unmatched. CDR1 MNHEY and CDR2 SMNVEV come from the germline V gene (reference sequence). This CDR3 is 14 amino acids long. The CDR3 bases are TGTGCCAGCAGTTTGAGGCCGGGACTAGCTGAGCAGTTCTTC. Protein sequence: CASSLRPGLAEQFF.

The table lists this clone with a few counts. The CDR3 sequence is CASSLTGSPEAFF. The CDR3 DNA follows: TGTGCCAGCAGCTTAACAGGTTCACCTGAAGCTTTCTTT. This chain joins TRBV7-3 and TRBJ1-1, with unresolved D. Germline CDR1 reads SGHTA; CDR2 reads FQGTGA. V lost 0 bases to trimming and J lost 6 bases, with 8 bases between them. The CDR3 length is 13 residues.

The V gene is TRBV12-3 or TRBV12-4, the J gene TRBJ2-3; D ambiguous. Trimming took off 1 base at V and 4 bases at J, with 3 bases between the two ends. The CDR3 runs to 12 residues. CDR3 bases: TGTGCCAGCAGTTTAGATCCAGATACGCAGTATTTT. It is translated as CASSLDPDTQYF.

The rearrangement uses TRBV5-1 and TRBJ1-2, with D tentatively TRBD1 (6 bases). V was shortened by 2 bases and J by 8 bases, with 10 bases between the two germline ends. Germline CDR1 and CDR2: SGHRS and YFSETQ. The CDR3 length is 12 residues. The CDR3 DNA follows: TGCGCCAGCAGCTTACAGGGTGGAGGCTACACCTTC. The encoded protein is CASSLQGGGYTF.

This chain joins TRBV28 and TRBJ2-6, with D perhaps matching TRBD2 (6 bases). V lost 6 bases, J lost 0 bases, and 24 bases lay in between. Germline V CDR1 and CDR2: MDHEN, SYDVKM. The CDR3 is made up of 20 amino acids. Here the CDR3 reads CASSSDLWRGSFSGANVLTF. CDR3 nucleotides: TGTGCCAGCAGCAGCGATTTGTGGAGGGGATCCTTCTCTGGGGCCAACGTCCTGACTTTC.

The rearrangement links TRBV7-2 to TRBJ2-1, with a tentative D call TRBD2 (5 bases). Germline V gene sequence: CDR1 SGHTA, CDR2 FQGNSA. The V and J ends lost 3 bases and 10 bases respectively, with 16 bases between them. The CDR3 is 14 amino acids. This CDR3 is CASSFSLASREQFF. CDR3 nucleotide sequence: TGTGCCAGCAGCTTTTCGCTAGCCTCGCGCGAGCAGTTCTTC.

The chain employs TRBV19 and TRBJ2-3; D is possibly TRBD1 (5 bases). Between the trimmed V and J ends, which lost 5 bases and 0 bases, there was a span of 15 bases. Per germline, CDR1 LNHDA and CDR2 SQIVND (reference sequence). This CDR3 region has 16 residues. CDR3 residues: CASSASQGTSTDTQYF. The CDR3 DNA is TGTGCCAGTAGTGCGTCTCAGGGCACTAGCACAGATACGCAGTATTTT.

This chain connects TRBV28 to TRBJ2-1; 7 nucleotides line up with TRBD1. V was clipped by 3 bases and J by 8 bases; unmatched bases: 10. CDR1 and CDR2 from the germline V gene are MDHEN and SYDVKM. The CDR3 sequence is 15 residues long. CDR3: CASSLERGRRYEQFF. The CDR3 nucleotides are TGTGCCAGCAGTTTGGAGAGGGGGCGCCGCTATGAGCAGTTCTTC.

The chain combines TRBV6-1 with TRBJ1-2; D not resolved. Germline V CDR1 and CDR2: MNHNS, SASEGT. Trimming left V 1 base short and J 0 bases short, with 3 bases between. The CDR3 sequence is 13 residues long. Here the CDR3 DNA reads TGTGCCAGCAGTGAAGGGTCTAACTATGGCTACACCTTC. It specifies CASSEGSNYGYTF.

In the case of this clone: The identical CDR3 is also encoded by other nucleotide sequences in the sample. This sequence joins TRBV28 and TRBJ2-2; no definite D call. V gave up 3 bases and J gave up 2 bases, with 4 bases separating them. This CDR3 contains 13 residues. Germline assignment: CDR1 MDHEN and CDR2 SYDVKM. The CDR3 is CASSFTNTGELFF. Here the CDR3 DNA reads TGTGCCAGCAGTTTCACCAACACCGGGGAGCTGTTTTTT.

The V gene is TRBV6-2 or TRBV6-3, the J gene TRBJ1-5; D not certain. The germline V and J ends were trimmed by 5 bases and 2 bases, with 13 bases remaining between them. CDR3 length: 15 residues. Germline V lookup: CDR1 MNHEY, CDR2 SVGEGT. CDR3 sequence (DNA): TGTGCCAGCAGTCTCACCGGGAGGGGCAATCAGCCCCAGCATTTT. Its translation is CASSLTGRGNQPQHF.

The chain couples TRBV14 to TRBJ2-7; 7 nucleotides agree with TRBD1. CDR1 is SGHDN and CDR2 is FVKESK in the germline V gene. The CDR3 consists of 16 residues. Trimming took 0 bases from V and 0 from J; bases not matched to a gene: 5. DNA of the CDR3: TGTGCCAGCAGCCAAGATGGGGACAGTCGCTCCTACGAGCAGTACTTC. Translated, it gives CASSQDGDSRSYEQYF.

The J gene is TRBJ2-7, the V gene TRBV7-9, with 9 bases lining up with TRBD2. Germline V lookup: CDR1 SEHNR, CDR2 FQNEAQ (reference sequence). The CDR3 consists of 16 residues. After removal of 1 base from V and 1 base from J, the junction contained 5 bases not matched to a gene. CDR3 region: CASSLGFSGSSYEQYF. The CDR3 DNA is TGTGCCAGCAGCTTAGGCTTTAGCGGGAGTTCCTACGAGCAGTACTTC.

The chain carries TRBV6-5 and TRBJ1-1, with D possibly matching TRBD1 (5 bases). The CDR3 extends over 13 amino acids. The V gene's germline CDR1 is MNHEY and CDR2 SVGAGI. Trimming pared 8 bases from V and 3 bases from J, leaving 13 bases between. The CDR3, as DNA: TGTGCCAGCCATCCCAGGGTAGACACTGAAGCTTTCTTT. It is translated as CASHPRVDTEAFF.

The chain employs TRBV27 and TRBJ1-1; D possibly corresponds to TRBD1 (6 bases). V was cut by 3 bases and J by 1 base, with 12 bases left in between. The CDR3 is 15 residues long. From germline, CDR1 is MNHEY and CDR2 SMNVEV (reference sequence). The CDR3 loop is CASSFSGGPNTEAFF. For the CDR3, the DNA is TGTGCCAGCAGTTTTTCCGGGGGGCCGAACACTGAAGCTTTCTTT.

This clone was seen a single time. The genes are TRBV5-1 and TRBJ1-6, with 7 bases fitting TRBD1. V lost 0 bases, J lost 10 bases, and 10 bases stayed unmatched. The CDR3 sequence is 16 residues long. Germline V CDR1 and CDR2: SGHRS, YFSETQ. In DNA form, the CDR3 reads TGCGCCAGCAGCTTGGGGGGATGGACAGGTGGATCACCCCTCCACTTT. This translates into CASSLGGWTGGSPLHF.

This rearrangement joins TRBV28 to TRBJ2-7; TRBD2 is a possible D gene (5 bases). Germline-derived CDR1 and CDR2 are MDHEN and SYDVKM. The CDR3 sequence is 12 residues long. The V end lost 6 bases, the J end lost 2 bases, and 8 bases lay between the germline ends. In DNA, the CDR3 is TGTGCCAGCAGCGGGGTTCCCTACGAGCAGTACTTC. Translated, it gives CASSGVPYEQYF.

The chain uses TRBV3-1 (or the pseudogene TRBV3-2) and TRBJ2-1; TRBD1 is a possible D gene (5 bases). Trimming stripped 3 bases from V and 9 bases from J, with 18 bases between. Germline V CDR1 and CDR2: LGHDT, YNNKEL (reference sequence). The CDR3 is 15 amino acids. The CDR3 loop is CASSQGPGTSSEQFF. The CDR3 DNA is TGTGCCAGCAGCCAGGGGCCGGGTACGAGCAGTGAGCAGTTCTTC.

The chain couples TRBV3-1 (or the pseudogene TRBV3-2) to TRBJ2-7; TRBD1 matches 12 bases. Germline assignment: CDR1 LGHDT and CDR2 YNNKEL (reference sequence). The junction had 4 bases not matched to a gene; V was cut back by 0 bases and J by 4 bases. The length of the CDR3 is 16 residues. DNA for the CDR3: TGTGCCAGCAGCCAAGATTGGGGACAGGGGGCTTACGAGCAGTACTTC. Translated, it gives CASSQDWGQGAYEQYF.

Comments on this clone: In the same sample, other DNA sequences code for this CDR3. The chain has TRBV7-6 and TRBJ1-6; 8 nucleotides agree with TRBD1. The CDR3 has 14 amino acids. With V trimmed by 3 bases and J by 6 bases, 1 base remained unmatched. The germline V gene encodes CDR1 SGHVS and CDR2 FNYEAQ. The CDR3 bases are TGTGCCAGCAGCTTGGGACAGGTTAATTCACCCCTCCACTTT. This codes for CASSLGQVNSPLHF.

The rearrangement links TRBV5-5 to TRBJ2-5; 7 nucleotides line up with TRBD1. The CDR3 consists of 13 residues. Germline assignment: CDR1 SGHKS and CDR2 YYEKEE (reference sequence). Trimming cost V 6 bases and J 2 bases; bases outside gene matches: 4. The chain's CDR3 is CASMPGQQETQYF. In DNA, the CDR3 is TGTGCCAGCATGCCGGGACAGCAAGAGACCCAGTACTTC.

The chain carries TRBV24-1 and TRBJ1-2, with D hard to call. Germline V gives CDR1 KGHDR, CDR2 SFDVKD. The CDR3 extends over 14 amino acids. The V gene lost 5 bases and the J gene lost 1 base, with 10 bases spanning the gap. CDR3 residues: CATSGAGRNYGYTF. Here the CDR3 DNA reads TGTGCCACCAGTGGGGCCGGACGTAACTATGGCTACACCTTC.

This clone was picked up one time. V gene TRBV12-3 or TRBV12-4 combines with J gene TRBJ2-7; D gene uncertain. The CDR3 is made up of 12 amino acids. V lost 6 bases, J lost 1 base, and 7 bases lay in between. The CDR3 sequence is CASSSTSYEQYF. In DNA form, the CDR3 reads TGTGCCAGCAGCAGCACATCCTACGAGCAGTACTTC.

The chain recombines TRBV19 with TRBJ1-5; D is ambiguous. This CDR3 region has 13 residues. CDR1 LNHDA and CDR2 SQIVND come from the germline V gene (reference sequence). The V end lost 4 bases, the J end lost 5 bases, and 9 bases lay between the germline ends. CDR3 loop: CASSSRGHQPQHF. The CDR3 DNA is TGTGCCAGTAGTAGTCGGGGTCATCAGCCCCAGCATTTT.

The chain joins TRBV28 to TRBJ1-1; 9 nucleotides match TRBD1. The CDR3 is 14 residues long. Per germline, CDR1 MDHEN and CDR2 SYDVKM. With 5 bases clipped from V and 5 bases from J, the junction kept 6 bases outside the gene matches. The CDR3 protein is CASSTDRGGTEAFF. The CDR3 DNA follows: TGTGCCAGCAGTACCGACAGGGGGGGGACTGAAGCTTTCTTT.